These T cell receptor beta chains were read from a single sample in a study of OX40 agonist ivuxolimab in advanced cancers. Only in-frame clones appear in the TCRdb table, and some are missing; sequencing was by immunoSEQ multiplex PCR. The sample records roughly 80,000 clones, around 86% being singletons. Material: CD4+ or CD8+ T cells sorted from blood, obtained in a trial of the OX40 agonist ivuxolimab. These receptors were obtained from an adult with an advanced solid tumor such as melanoma, head and neck, liver or kidney cancer. CDR3s include the opening cysteine and the closing phenylalanine or tryptophan. The D gene is left open where the match is weak. Where a row states a size, it is once, few, many or the class of an expanded clone; other rows omit it.

.	TRBV27	TRBJ1-4	.	CASSRTVNEKLFF	TGTGCCAGCAGTCGGACAGTTAATGAAAAACTGTTTTTT
few	TRBV5-1	TRBJ1-1	TRBD1	CASSSRQGEFVTEAFF	TGCGCCAGCAGCTCTCGACAGGGGGAGTTTGTCACTGAAGCTTTCTTT
.	TRBV27	TRBJ1-2	.	CASSFTQGLNYGYTF	TGTGCCAGCAGTTTCACACAGGGCCTTAACTATGGCTACACCTTC
.	TRBV5-8	TRBJ2-1	.	CASRPRGYNEQFF	TGTGCCAGCAGGCCTAGGGGATACAATGAGCAGTTCTTC
.	TRBV6-5	TRBJ2-1	.	CASSLGEAGNEQFF	TGTGCCAGCAGTTTGGGGGAGGCGGGGAATGAGCAGTTCTTC
.	TRBV7-6	TRBJ2-7	.	CASTKGGRPAYEQYF	TGTGCCAGCACCAAGGGGGGGAGGCCCGCCTACGAGCAGTACTTC
.	TRBV6-5	TRBJ1-5	.	CASSEQVNQPQHF	TGTGCCAGCAGTGAACAGGTCAATCAGCCCCAGCATTTT
once	TRBV18	TRBJ1-4	TRBD1	CASSPGTGFNEKLFF	TGTGCCAGCTCACCGGGGACAGGGTTTAATGAAAAACTGTTTTTT
once	TRBV5-4	TRBJ2-6	.	CASSLGRNSGANVLTF	TGTGCCAGCAGCTTGGGGCGAAACTCTGGGGCCAACGTCCTGACTTTC
.	TRBV11-2	TRBJ1-6	.	CASSLVGDRNYNSPLHF	TGTGCCAGCAGCTTAGTGGGCGACAGGAACTATAATTCACCCCTCCACTTT
.	TRBV6-1	TRBJ1-4	.	CASTRARDEKLFF	TGTGCCAGTACCAGGGCGAGGGATGAAAAACTGTTTTTT
few	TRBV7-9	TRBJ1-1	.	CASSLGIDREAFF	TGTGCCAGCAGCTTAGGGATAGACAGAGAAGCTTTCTTT
.	TRBV5-1	TRBJ2-7	.	CASSLAPQNEQYF	TGCGCCAGCAGCTTGGCCCCCCAAAACGAGCAGTACTTC
.	TRBV11-2	TRBJ2-7	TRBD1	CASSRDREREQYF	TGTGCCAGCAGCAGGGACAGGGAGAGGGAGCAGTACTTC
.	TRBV7-3	TRBJ1-1	TRBD1	CASSSGGNTEAFF	TGTGCCAGCAGCTCAGGGGGAAACACTGAAGCTTTCTTT
.	TRBV6-6	TRBJ2-3	.	CASTLQGTDTQYF	TGTGCCAGCACCCTACAGGGCACAGATACGCAGTATTTT
.	TRBV27	TRBJ2-7	.	CASTIRTADEQYF	TGTGCCAGCACCATAAGGACAGCTGACGAGCAGTACTTC
few	TRBV7-9	TRBJ2-1	TRBD2	CASSRTSGRVRNEQFF	TGTGCCAGCAGCCGCACTAGCGGGAGGGTTCGAAATGAGCAGTTCTTC
.	TRBV7-6	TRBJ1-4	TRBD1	CASSPDRAKLFF	TGTGCCAGCAGCCCCGACAGGGCTAAACTGTTTTTT
.	TRBV5-1	TRBJ1-5	.	CASSLDAGEDQPQHF	TGCGCCAGCAGCTTGGACGCAGGGGAGGATCAGCCCCAGCATTTT
.	TRBV4-2	TRBJ1-5	.	CASSFGGPNSNQPQHF	TGTGCCAGCAGCTTTGGGGGCCCGAATAGCAATCAGCCCCAGCATTTT
once	TRBV7-9	TRBJ2-5	.	CASSPAGGTQVGETQYF	TGTGCCAGCAGCCCTGCTGGGGGGACACAAGTGGGGGAGACCCAGTACTTC
.	TRBV7-9	TRBJ1-6	.	CASSLASGSSSPLHF	TGTGCCAGCAGCTTAGCGTCGGGGTCTTCATCACCCCTCCACTTT
.	TRBV6-1	TRBJ1-2	.	CASSESRQGIYYGYTF	TGTGCCAGCAGTGAAAGCAGGCAGGGGATTTACTATGGCTACACCTTC
.	TRBV9	TRBJ1-3	.	CASSVEPQGLAGNTIYF	TGTGCCAGCAGCGTAGAGCCACAGGGCCTTGCTGGAAACACCATATATTTT
.	TRBV6-1	TRBJ2-5	.	CASTFQETQYF	TGTGCCAGCACCTTCCAAGAGACCCAGTACTTC
.	TRBV11-1	TRBJ2-1	.	CASSFSGSSYNEQFF	TGTGCCAGCAGCTTTTCAGGGAGCTCCTACAATGAGCAGTTCTTC
.	TRBV30	TRBJ2-7	.	CARGADLSYEQYF	TGTGCCCGAGGAGCGGACCTCTCCTACGAGCAGTACTTC
.	TRBV7-3	TRBJ1-5	.	CASSLTGGDQPQHF	TGTGCCAGCAGCTTAACAGGGGGGGATCAGCCCCAGCATTTT
.	TRBV6-5	TRBJ2-6	.	CATEPSGANVLTF	TGTGCCACCGAACCTTCTGGGGCCAACGTCCTGACTTTC
once	TRBV19	TRBJ1-1	.	CASSIDAGRGNTEAFF	TGTGCCAGTAGTATAGATGCAGGGCGCGGGAACACTGAAGCTTTCTTT
.	TRBV28	TRBJ2-7	.	CASSSHGGGLSYEQYF	TGTGCCAGCAGCTCGCACGGGGGCGGGCTTTCCTACGAGCAGTACTTC
.	TRBV11-2	TRBJ1-2	TRBD1	CASSLSGGGDGYTF	TGTGCCAGCAGCTTATCAGGGGGCGGGGATGGCTACACCTTC
.	TRBV7-3	TRBJ2-7	.	CASSPSYEQYF	TGTGCCAGCAGCCCTTCCTACGAGCAGTACTTC
.	TRBV7-8	TRBJ1-6	.	CASSLAWTADLRPLHF	TGTGCCAGCAGCTTAGCTTGGACAGCTGATCTGAGGCCCCTCCACTTT
.	TRBV5-1	TRBJ2-7	.	CASSLLGQGSYEQYF	TGCGCCAGCAGCTTGTTAGGGCAGGGAAGCTACGAGCAGTACTTC
.	TRBV27	TRBJ2-2	.	CASRDSRAGELFF	TGTGCCAGCAGGGACAGTCGGGCCGGGGAGCTGTTTTTT
.	TRBV7-8	TRBJ2-6	.	CASSQTGANVLTF	TGTGCCAGCAGCCAGACGGGGGCCAACGTCCTGACTTTC
.	TRBV10-3	TRBJ2-3	.	CASQRSVGGADTQYF	TGTGCCAGCCAACGTAGCGTAGGCGGCGCAGATACGCAGTATTTT
.	TRBV5-1	TRBJ1-4	.	CASSPRQATNEKLFF	TGCGCCAGCAGCCCAAGACAAGCAACTAATGAAAAACTGTTTTTT